This T cell receptor beta chain was identified in a study of blood T cells in healthy people across ages. The donors, healthy Caucasians from Russia, were aged roughly 6 to 90. This clonotype was seen just once. Its antigen is not known. Study conclusions and caveats: Both higher diversity and more naive CD4+ cells marked long-lived donors when set against aged donors. In older individuals, TCR beta diversity per million T cells was lower, falling roughly linearly with age.

The V gene end was trimmed by 6 bases and the J gene end by 1 base; junction bases not matched to a gene: 5. The CDR3 has 14 amino acids. Then a second PCR, running roughly 6 to 12 cycles, was carried out with a sample-barcoded 5' primer and a J-beta primer mix. TCRdb re-derived calls from the 5' RACE reads in MiXCR, one entry per CDR3 protein. The sample records about 290,000 distinct CDR3 sequences, 25% to 30% being singletons. This TCR was recovered from a woman in her seventies in good health. The chain is built from TRBV12-3 or TRBV12-4 and TRBJ2-7; TRBD1 matches 8 bases. What was sequenced was blood. The CDR3 nucleotides are TGTGCCAGCAGGGGACAGGTGACTTCCTACGAGCAGTACTTC. It translates to CASRGQVTSYEQYF.